Listed below are T cell receptor beta chains from one sample, sequenced in a study of T cell responses to AZD1222 COVID-19 vaccine. Profiled with immunoSEQ multiplex PCR; TCRdb holds only in-frame clones, not every one. This table has 80,000 to 95,000 clones, around nine tenths appearing once. This sample comprised peripheral blood, obtained 28 days after the second AZD1222 dose. These receptor sequences come from an adult who received the AZD1222 COVID-19 vaccine. Both conserved end residues are part of each CDR3. D genes are given only for firm matches. Rows may omit the clone size; those that give it use once, few, many or a size class.

TRBJ1-1 | NA | TRBV7-8 | NA | CASSLEVYTEAFF | TGTGCCAGCAGCTTAGAGGTCTACACTGAAGCTTTCTTT
TRBJ1-1 | NA | TRBV7-8 | NA | CASSLARGFTEAFF | TGTGCCAGCAGCTTAGCGCGTGGGTTTACTGAAGCTTTCTTT
TRBJ1-1 | NA | TRBV19 | NA | CATIREAEAFF | TGTGCCACTATCAGGGAGGCTGAAGCTTTCTTT
TRBJ2-7 | NA | TRBV19 | NA | CASSIAAGPYEQYF | TGTGCCAGTAGTATCGCGGCGGGGCCCTACGAGCAGTACTTC
TRBJ2-1 | NA | TRBV19 | TRBD2 | CASSKTPGTSSYNEQFF | TGTGCCAGTAGTAAAACCCCCGGGACTAGTTCCTACAATGAGCAGTTCTTC
TRBJ1-1 | NA | TRBV12-3/TRBV12-4 | NA | CASSFGRNTEAFF | TGTGCCAGCAGTTTCGGCCGGAACACTGAAGCTTTCTTT
TRBJ1-5 | NA | TRBV28 | NA | CASKDGGALVRQPQHF | TGTGCCAGCAAGGATGGGGGGGCCCTGGTACGTCAGCCCCAGCATTTT
TRBJ1-2 | NA | TRBV6-4 | NA | CASSPGDYNYGYTF | TGTGCCAGCAGTCCGGGGGATTATAACTATGGCTACACCTTC
TRBJ2-5 | NA | TRBV2 | NA | CASSAGTKPQETQYF | TGTGCCAGCAGTGCCGGGACAAAGCCACAAGAGACCCAGTACTTC
TRBJ1-4 | NA | TRBV28 | NA | CASSQLGKANEKLFF | TGTGCCAGCAGTCAACTGGGGAAGGCTAATGAAAAACTGTTTTTT
TRBJ1-3 | once | TRBV5-6 | NA | CASNTLSGNTIYF | TGTGCCAGCAACACGCTCTCTGGAAACACCATATATTTT
TRBJ1-2 | NA | TRBV21-1 | NA | CASSKGGAAGIYGYTF | TGTGCCAGCAGCAAGGGGGGGGCCGCAGGAATCTATGGCTACACCTTC
TRBJ2-7 | once | TRBV7-6 | TRBD1 | CASSLGQGSSYEQYF | TGTGCCAGCAGCTTAGGACAGGGGTCCTCCTACGAGCAGTACTTC
TRBJ1-5 | NA | TRBV5-1 | NA | CASSLGGGASNQPQHF | TGCGCCAGCAGCTTGGGGGGGGGCGCGAGCAATCAGCCCCAGCATTTT
TRBJ1-5 | NA | TRBV5-5 | NA | CASSPGWAPGQPQHF | TGTGCCAGCAGCCCCGGATGGGCTCCGGGTCAGCCCCAGCATTTT
TRBJ2-7 | NA | TRBV14 | NA | CASSQDWVFYEQYF | TGTGCCAGCAGCCAAGATTGGGTTTTCTACGAGCAGTACTTC
TRBJ1-2 | NA | TRBV24-1 | NA | CATSGGNNYGYTF | TGTGCCACCAGTGGTGGCAATAACTATGGCTACACCTTC
TRBJ1-4 | NA | TRBV28 | NA | CASSQAGTGERKLFF | TGTGCCAGCAGTCAAGCCGGGACGGGAGAACGAAAACTGTTTTTT
TRBJ1-4 | once | TRBV2 | TRBD1 | CASSEASRGLGKLFF | TGTGCCAGCAGTGAAGCGAGCAGGGGGCTAGGGAAACTGTTTTTT
TRBJ1-4 | NA | TRBV27 | TRBD1 | CASSRQGRDGNEKLFF | TGTGCCAGCAGTCGACAGGGGCGTGATGGGAATGAAAAACTGTTTTTT
TRBJ1-4 | NA | TRBV28 | NA | CASNDPSTATNEKLFF | TGTGCCAGCAATGATCCATCCACCGCCACTAATGAAAAACTGTTTTTT
TRBJ2-2 | NA | TRBV27 | TRBD2 | CASRRPGLAPTGELFF | TGTGCCAGCAGGAGACCGGGACTAGCTCCTACCGGGGAGCTGTTTTTT
TRBJ2-5 | NA | TRBV6-5 | NA | CASRPLGQIQETQYF | TGTGCCAGCCGCCCATTGGGGCAGATACAAGAGACCCAGTACTTC
TRBJ2-1 | NA | TRBV3-1/TRBV3-2 | TRBD2 | CASSHLAGGGDEQFF | TGTGCCAGCAGCCATCTAGCGGGGGGCGGGGATGAGCAGTTCTTC
TRBJ2-7 | NA | TRBV19 | TRBD1 | CASSSRDRGYEQYF | TGTGCCAGTAGTTCCCGGGACAGAGGCTACGAGCAGTACTTC
TRBJ1-2 | NA | TRBV11-2 | NA | CASSFVGNF | TGTGCCAGCAGCTTTGTGGGCAACTTC
TRBJ2-2 | NA | TRBV6-5 | TRBD1 | CASSYGTGSGELFF | TGTGCCAGCAGTTACGGGACAGGGTCCGGGGAGCTGTTTTTT
TRBJ1-1 | NA | TRBV7-8 | NA | CASSLEGPNTEAFF | TGTGCCAGCAGCTTAGAAGGACCGAACACTGAAGCTTTCTTT
TRBJ1-5 | NA | TRBV19 | TRBD1 | CASSPGADRESNQPQHF | TGTGCCAGTAGTCCAGGGGCGGACAGGGAGAGCAATCAGCCCCAGCATTTT
TRBJ1-1 | NA | TRBV2 | NA | CASSEGGRLWTEAFF | TGTGCCAGCAGTGAAGGGGGACGGTTGTGGACTGAAGCTTTCTTT
TRBJ1-3 | NA | TRBV29-1 | NA | CSGRLFGTIYF | TGCAGCGGCCGACTATTCGGCACCATATATTTT
TRBJ2-2 | NA | TRBV18 | NA | CASSQQTGNTGELFF | TGTGCCAGCTCACAACAAACAGGGAACACCGGGGAGCTGTTTTTT
TRBJ1-6 | NA | TRBV7-3 | TRBD1 | CASSPGTGSSPLHF | TGTGCCAGCAGCCCCGGGACAGGTAGTTCACCCCTCCACTTT
TRBJ2-5 | once | TRBV15 | TRBD2 | CATSMGGGPQETQYF | TGTGCCACCAGCATGGGCGGGGGTCCCCAAGAGACCCAGTACTTC
TRBJ1-1 | NA | TRBV6-5 | NA | CASTPSRNGRGGAFF | TGTGCCAGCACCCCCTCGAGGAACGGACGAGGGGGAGCTTTCTTT
TRBJ1-1 | NA | TRBV19 | TRBD1 | CASSPRQGLMNTEAFF | TGTGCCAGTAGTCCGCGACAGGGCCTCATGAACACTGAAGCTTTCTTT
TRBJ1-2 | NA | TRBV18 | NA | CASGTALLSYGYTF | TGTGCCAGTGGGACCGCCCTCCTATCCTATGGCTACACCTTC
TRBJ2-1 | NA | TRBV9 | NA | CASSVGQFNEQFF | TGTGCCAGCAGCGTAGGTCAATTCAATGAGCAGTTCTTC